This TCR beta chain emerged from a study of beta chain features in type 1 diabetes (dated by TCRdb to 2016 to 2019). Background for the entire study: Mean age, gender distribution, total cell number and subset yield did not differ between patients and healthy donors. A total of roughly 100 million sorted cells were examined across all samples, and RNA yield correlated strongly with the number of cells per subset. The study compared TCRB repertoires of sorted circulating CD4+ T cell subsets between recently diagnosed type 1 diabetes patients and matched healthy donors. Regulatory and stem cell-like memory subsets were obtained from only 8 patients and roughly 8 healthy donors, while naive and central memory subsets were obtained from all 30 or so donors. On the study overall, not on this receptor specifically: PCR might favor shorter templates, but patient and control samples were amplified and corrected together, so any skew would affect both groups equally. Sequencing cDNA rather than genomic DNA could over-represent highly expressing activated cells, although activation and CD3 levels did not differ between groups. At VDJ recombination sites, type 1 diabetes patients had fewer insertions and more deleted nucleotides, which implies abnormalities in thymic rearrangement. Type 1 diabetes patients showed a moderate but significant shortening of TCRB CDR3 length in all four CD4+ subsets. HLA sub-analyses involved small numbers of individuals, so any influence of HLA type on TCRB rearrangement remained unresolved. Naive, central memory and regulatory TCRB repertoires appeared to be more alike among patients than among healthy donors.

Concerning this clone: What antigen it recognizes has not been identified. No base-level quality is on record; no much larger clone is a single base apart.

Taken from cysteine to phenylalanine, the CDR3 has 14 residues. Of all the DNA, just the CDR3 is kept, 42 bases in frame from base 1. As encoded in the germline V gene, CDR1 is MNHEY while CDR2 is SVGAGI. Germline trimming amounts to 6 bases on V and 7 bases on J, with 6 as the count of junction bases outside the gene matches. The entire isolated RNA was reverse transcribed using the High Capacity cDNA Reverse Transcription Kit, and thus expressed TCRB transcripts were sequenced. Naive, central memory and regulatory T cell samples underwent deep immunoSEQ sequencing, averaging approximately 3.5 million total reads per sample. Sorted cells were lysed in RLT buffer and RNA was extracted with DNase-treated RNeasy Micro or Mini kits, depending on cell number. To prevent cross-contamination, each cell subset was processed individually, whereas patient and healthy donor samples were processed jointly. Using the immunoSEQ multiplex PCR, TCRB sequences were amplified from cDNA into 87-bp fragments spanning the CDR3 region. The amplicons were sequenced using the Illumina HiSeq platform. The original methods were these. Synthetic template baselines were used to correct PCR bias computationally, reads within Hamming distance 2 were collapsed, and singletons that could not be merged were discarded. Reads were aligned against IMGT to assign V, D and J genes, CDR3 length and insertions or deletions at six rearrangement sites. Clonotype counts were normalized to sorted cell number within each subset before computing true diversity and Gini coefficients with the tcR R package. The overlap coefficient, calculated on TCRB nucleotide sequences, was used to measure repertoire sharing. Out-of-frame TCRB sequences from naive cells were analyzed as a proxy for the pre-selection repertoire. TCRdb obtained this table from immuneACCESS and retained in-frame rearrangements with V and J assigned. These tables miss some clones; where compared with another copy, unresolved V genes account for less than half of the shortfall, and the remainder is unexplained. V and J calls and clone size are as listed in that table; D and trimming were resolved from the DNA. The sample has 900,000 or so clones on record, 17% of them singletons. About 0.02% of the sample rests with the top ten.

Each donor gave one peripheral blood draw, averaging roughly 120 mL, which was collected into heparinised tubes. A BD FACSAria II was used to sort naive, central memory, regulatory and stem cell-like memory CD4+ T cells with a panel that included CD45RO, CCR7, CD25, CD127, CD95 and CD27. Purity was above 95% for every sorted population. PBMCs were separated immediately by Lymphoprep density gradient centrifugation and were stained directly, without being cultured. So that batch effects would be minimized, each experiment stained and sorted samples in pairs, pairing one healthy donor with one patient.

The sequence was obtained from a woman aged 18 to 35 in good health. The chain joins TRBV6-5 to TRBJ1-6; 7 middle bases align to TRBD1. Specimen: naive CD4+ T cells from blood. Interpreted using the paper, the cell subset or site label stands for: true naive CD4+ T cells. The CDR3 protein sequence reads: CASSATGLNSPLHF. The DNA is TGTGCCAGCAGCGCGACAGGGCTCAATTCACCCCTCCACTTT.